This TCR beta chain emerged from a study of cytomegalovirus exposure and HLA in healthy donors. Broader study findings: According to an earlier analysis, most TCR beta V segments yielded productive rearrangements about 87% or about 30% of the time. The study listed under 200 cytomegalovirus-associated TCR beta chains.

About this clone itself: What it recognizes is unknown.

Trimming pared 7 bases from V and 4 bases from J, leaving 5 bases between. This CDR3 comprises 10 residues. Germline CDR1 reads MDHEN; CDR2 reads SYDVKM. PCR involved 60 Vbeta and 13 Jbeta primers. Repertoires were generated with immunoSEQ multiplex PCR, while TCRdb's copy carries only in-frame clones and drops some. The sample has fewer than 100,000 clones, and its top ten clones hold about 0.6%. The sequenced sample was PBMCs. This chain joins TRBV28 and TRBJ2-7; D unresolved. This TCR was recovered from a man aged 50 to 59 in good health and CMV-seronegative. The CDR3 DNA sequence: TGTGCCAGCAAACAATACGAGCAGTACTTC. Translation: CASKQYEQYF.